Listed here are 28 T cell receptor beta chains from one sample, sequenced in a study of regulatory and conventional T cells in RAG deficiency. The sorted conventional CD4+ T cells were CD25-low and CD127-high, with genomic DNA sequenced. Clones were read by immunoSEQ multiplex PCR, and TCRdb kept only the in-frame ones, dropping some. The sample lists more than 40,000 clones; around 89% were seen once. The data also belong to a second study, concerning regulatory T cells. That work adds: The primer mix had 52 TRBV and 13 TRBJ primers.

Input material: CD4+ effector T cells sorted from blood. The receptors here all came from a human donor in good health.

The rearrangement links TRBV29-1 to TRBJ2-3; tentative D call: TRBD2 (5 bases). V was trimmed by 3 bases and J by 2 bases, leaving 9 bases between them. The CDR3 consists of 13 residues. Germline loops: CDR1 SQVTM, CDR2 ANQGSEA. This chain's CDR3 is CSVDSSHTDTQYF. The CDR3 DNA follows: TGCAGCGTTGATTCTAGCCACACAGATACGCAGTATTTT.

The J gene is TRBJ2-7, the V gene TRBV23-1, with no clear D. TRBV23-1 is an ORF, and what it does is uncertain. The CDR3 loop spans 15 amino acids. The germline V and J ends were trimmed by 6 bases and 1 base, with 16 bases remaining between them. The DNA of the CDR3 is TGCGCCAGCAGCCTGACCCAAGGGTTGTCCTACGAGCAGTACTTC. This gives the protein CASSLTQGLSYEQYF.

V gene TRBV30 combines with J gene TRBJ2-5; no reliable D call. Germline V gives CDR1 GTSNPN, CDR2 SVGIG (reference sequence). Trimming shortened V by 4 bases and J by 5 bases, and 17 bases separated the two germline ends. CDR3 length: 14 amino acids. The CDR3: CAWKDPGTRETQYF. The CDR3 coding sequence is TGTGCCTGGAAAGATCCGGGCACCCGGGAGACCCAGTACTTC. The whole variable domain, filled in from reference TRBV30 and TRBJ2-5, reads SQTIHQWPATLVQPVGSPLSLECTVEGTSNPNLYWYRQAAGRGLQLLFYSVGIGQISSEVPQNLSASRPQDRQFILSSKKLLLSDSGFYLCAWKDPGTRETQYFGPGTRLLVL.

This clone is a singleton in its sample. The chain uses TRBV15 and TRBJ2-5; D gene unclear. The CDR3 runs 14 residues. Trimming cost V 1 base and J 3 bases, with 9 bases left between them. Germline V gene data show CDR1 as LNHNV and CDR2 as YYDKDF (reference sequence). The CDR3 loop is CATSRGVGKETQYF. The CDR3 DNA sequence: TGTGCCACCAGCAGAGGAGTGGGGAAAGAGACCCAGTACTTC.

The CDR3: CASSLPRTRGHLEAFF. In DNA, the CDR3 is TGTGCCAGCAGCTTGCCTCGCACCAGGGGGCATCTTGAAGCTTTCTTT. This chain uses TRBV5-6 with TRBJ1-1, with 8 bases lining up with TRBD1. This CDR3 has 16 amino acids. Germline V gives CDR1 SGHDT, CDR2 YYEEEE. J lost 7 bases, V lost 1 base, and 12 bases had no gene match.

The CDR3 here is CASSPPGVFTYNEQFF. Here the CDR3 DNA reads TGTGCCAGCTCACCACCGGGCGTCTTCACCTACAATGAGCAGTTCTTC. The J gene is TRBJ2-1, the V gene TRBV18; D not certain. The CDR3 has 16 residues. Germline V gene lookup returns CDR1 KGHSH and CDR2 LQKENI. The V gene lost 0 bases and the J gene lost 2 bases, with 11 bases spanning the gap. The whole variable domain, remainder taken from reference TRBV18 and TRBJ2-1, is NAGVMQNPRHLVRRRGQEARLRCSPMKGHSHVYWYRQLPEEGLKFMVYLQKENIIDESGMPKERFSAEFPKEGPSILRIQQVVRGDSAAYFCASSPPGVFTYNEQFFGPGTRLTVL.

The chain is built from TRBV29-1 and TRBJ1-1; 7 bases align to TRBD1. V was pared by 4 bases and J by 5 bases, with 7 bases of the junction left unmatched. CDR3 length equals 13 residues. From germline, CDR1 is SQVTM and CDR2 ANQGSEA. CDR3 amino acids: CSVGGGGRTEAFF. The CDR3 DNA reads TGCAGCGTTGGGGGAGGGGGCAGAACTGAAGCTTTCTTT.

CDR3 loop: CASSVASGRTYEQYF. CDR3 nucleotides: TGTGCCAGCAGCGTAGCTAGCGGGCGTACCTACGAGCAGTACTTC. The chain carries TRBV9 and TRBJ2-7; TRBD2 matches at 8 bases. After removal of 0 bases from V and 2 bases from J, the junction contained 4 bases not matched to a gene. This CDR3 contains 15 residues. Germline CDR1 reads SGDLS; CDR2 reads YYNGEE.

The V gene is TRBV6-9, the J gene TRBJ1-2; tentative D call: TRBD1 (5 bases). Between the trimmed V and J ends, which lost 6 bases and 5 bases, there was a span of 16 bases. CDR3 length equals 14 residues. CDR1 and CDR2 from the germline V gene are MNHGY and SVAAGI. The CDR3 DNA is TGTGCCAGCAGATCCACCGGGACGGCATATGGCTACACCTTC. This codes for CASRSTGTAYGYTF.

V gene TRBV28 combines with J gene TRBJ2-2; unclear D gene. The germline gives CDR1 MDHEN, CDR2 SYDVKM. The V gene lost 6 bases and the J gene lost 4 bases, with 6 bases spanning the gap. CDR3 length equals 12 residues. DNA of the CDR3: TGTGCCAGCAGCGCCTTCACCGGGGAGCTGTTTTTT. Encoded protein: CASSAFTGELFF. Based on the CDR3 plus reference TRBV28 and TRBJ2-2, the full variable domain is DVKVTQSSRYLVKRTGEKVFLECVQDMDHENMFWYRQDPGLGLRLIYFSYDVKMKEKGDIPEGYSVSREKKERFSLILESASTNQTSMYLCASSAFTGELFFGEGSRLTVL.

The rearrangement links TRBV30 to TRBJ2-1; 11 positions agree with TRBD2. Trimming at V came to 1 base and at J to 8 bases, leaving 19 bases not matched to a gene. Germline V lookup: CDR1 GTSNPN, CDR2 SVGIG (reference sequence). The CDR3 length is 19 residues. This CDR3 is CAWSAKSSSIAGGFDEQFF. DNA for the CDR3: TGTGCCTGGAGTGCTAAAAGTTCCTCGATAGCGGGAGGGTTTGATGAGCAGTTCTTC. Full variable domain (remainder filled in from reference TRBV30 and TRBJ2-1): SQTIHQWPATLVQPVGSPLSLECTVEGTSNPNLYWYRQAAGRGLQLLFYSVGIGQISSEVPQNLSASRPQDRQFILSSKKLLLSDSGFYLCAWSAKSSSIAGGFDEQFFGPGTRLTVL.

This clone was seen just once. This chain uses TRBV6-1 with TRBJ2-1; tentatively, D is TRBD2 (6 bases). This CDR3 spans 15 amino acids. The germline V and J ends were trimmed by 4 bases and 0 bases, with 10 bases remaining between them. CDR1 MNHNS and CDR2 SASEGT come from the germline V gene. CDR3 residues: CASSGSGSSYNEQFF. The CDR3 DNA is TGTGCCAGCAGTGGTAGCGGTAGCTCCTACAATGAGCAGTTCTTC.

The chain carries TRBV2 and TRBJ2-3, with D possibly being TRBD2 (5 bases). The ends were cut back, 8 bases at V and 1 base at J, with 13 bases in the middle. The CDR3 is made up of 14 amino acids. In germline, CDR1 is SNHLY, CDR2 FYNNEI. CDR3 amino acids: CASRRVGGTDTQYF. The CDR3 nucleotides are TGTGCCAGCCGACGGGTGGGAGGCACAGATACGCAGTATTTT.

The chain joins TRBV11-3 to TRBJ2-7, with 10 bases lining up with TRBD1. Germline loops: CDR1 SGHNT, CDR2 YENEEA. J lost 3 bases, V lost 0 bases, and 8 bases had no gene match. There are 17 residues in the CDR3. The CDR3, as DNA: TGTGCCAGCAGCTTAGATTGGAGACAGGGGGCCGACTACGAGCAGTACTTC. Its protein product is CASSLDWRQGADYEQYF.

The CDR3 spells CASSYSGTGPYEQYF. In DNA, the CDR3 is TGTGCCAGCAGTTACTCCGGGACAGGTCCCTACGAGCAGTACTTC. This chain uses TRBV6-6 with TRBJ2-7; 8 bases agree with TRBD1. Germline assignment: CDR1 MNHNY and CDR2 SVGAGI (reference sequence). This CDR3 is 15 amino acids long. With V trimmed by 0 bases and J by 2 bases, 3 bases remained unmatched.

The chain uses TRBV7-2 and TRBJ1-3; D is ambiguous. Germline V CDR1 and CDR2: SGHTA, FQGNSA. This CDR3 contains 13 residues. V was pared by 5 bases and J by 11 bases, with 16 bases between. CDR3 loop: CASSPRPTTAIYF. CDR3 nucleotides: TGTGCCAGCAGCCCCCGGCCCACCACCGCCATATATTTT.

The genes are TRBV2 and TRBJ2-5, with 13 bases identical to TRBD2. Unmatched junction bases numbered 6, after V lost 8 bases and J lost 0 bases. This CDR3 has 16 residues. Looked up from germline, CDR1 is SNHLY and CDR2 is FYNNEI. CDR3 nucleotides: TGTGCCAGCGGGGGGACTAGCGGGGCCAACCAAGAGACCCAGTACTTC. Translating gives CASGGTSGANQETQYF.

The chain couples TRBV2 to TRBJ1-1; D remains unclear. V was clipped by 2 bases and J by 1 base, with 8 bases between them. There are 14 residues in the CDR3. CDR1 and CDR2 from the germline V gene are SNHLY and FYNNEI. CDR3 region: CASSELQTNTEAFF. CDR3 sequence (DNA): TGTGCCAGCAGTGAATTACAGACGAACACTGAAGCTTTCTTT. Complete variable domain (other parts from reference TRBV2 and TRBJ1-1): EPEVTQTPSHQVTQMGQEVILRCVPISNHLYFYWYRQILGQKVEFLVSFYNNEISEKSEIFDDQFSVERPDGSNFTLKIRSTKLEDSAMYFCASSELQTNTEAFFGQGTRLTVV.

V is TRBV15 and J is TRBJ1-2; D not certain. Trimming pared 0 bases from V and 8 bases from J, leaving 7 bases between. CDR1 LNHNV and CDR2 YYDKDF come from the germline V gene (reference sequence). This CDR3 has 12 residues. The CDR3, as DNA: TGTGCCACCAGCAGAGATCGCAGAGGCTACACCTTC. Translated: CATSRDRRGYTF.

J is TRBJ2-1 and V is TRBV11-2; 7 bases align to TRBD2. The CDR3 is 15 residues long. CDR1 and CDR2 from the germline V gene are SGHAT and FQNNGV. Unmatched junction bases numbered 5, after V lost 4 bases and J lost 2 bases. The CDR3 is CASSSQRGPYNEQFF. CDR3 nucleotide sequence: TGTGCCAGCAGCTCACAGCGGGGCCCCTACAATGAGCAGTTCTTC.

The chain has TRBV7-2 and TRBJ1-2; no clear D. Germline V gives CDR1 SGHTA, CDR2 FQGNSA. The CDR3 extends over 15 amino acids. V was cut by 1 base and J by 2 bases, with 11 bases left in between. The CDR3 spells CASSLERQENYGYTF. DNA of the CDR3: TGTGCCAGCAGCTTAGAGAGGCAGGAGAACTATGGCTACACCTTC.

This chain uses TRBV6-1 with TRBJ2-7; no definite D call. V lost 11 bases and J 2 bases, leaving 10 bases between the germline ends. Germline-derived CDR1 and CDR2 are MNHNS and SASEGT. The CDR3 has 11 residues. The CDR3 bases are TGTGCCGCTCGGGCGCCCTACGAGCAGTACTTC. This codes for CAARAPYEQYF.

The CDR3 bases are TGTGCCAGCAGTGAAGGGGCCAGCGGGAGGGCCGAGGTACAAGAGACCCAGTACTTC. Its translation is CASSEGASGRAEVQETQYF. This sequence joins TRBV6-1 and TRBJ2-5, with 10 nucleotides matching TRBD2. V dropped 1 base and J dropped 2; count of bases not matched to a gene: 13. Germline lookup yields CDR1 MNHNS and CDR2 SASEGT. The CDR3 has 19 amino acids.

The chain recombines TRBV11-3 with TRBJ2-3; TRBD1 matches at 9 bases. Germline lookup yields CDR1 SGHNT and CDR2 YENEEA. The CDR3 consists of 17 residues. Trimming took 1 base from V and 1 from J; bases not matched to a gene: 6. CDR3 nucleotide sequence: TGTGCCAGCAGCTTAGGGGACAGGGTACGCCGCACAGATACGCAGTATTTT. It codes for CASSLGDRVRRTDTQYF.

CDR3: CASSPEGSLQPQHF. As DNA, the CDR3 is TGTGCCAGCAGCCCAGAAGGCAGCTTACAGCCCCAGCATTTT. J is TRBJ1-5 and V is TRBV9; D ambiguous. Germline CDR1 reads SGDLS; CDR2 reads YYNGEE. The CDR3 sequence is 14 residues long. Trimming left V 4 bases short and J 7 bases short, with 15 bases between.

The chain combines TRBV19 with TRBJ2-1; D gene ambiguous. Trimming took 5 bases from V and 12 from J, leaving 8 bases between them. CDR1 is LNHDA, CDR2 SQIVND, per germline (reference sequence). CDR3 size: 10 residues. CDR3: CASSPPGQFF. The DNA of the CDR3 is TGTGCCAGTAGTCCTCCGGGGCAGTTCTTC.

The chain links TRBV7-8 to TRBJ1-5; D not resolved. Germline-derived CDR1 and CDR2 are SGHVS and FQNEAQ. V gave up 5 bases and J gave up 4 bases, with 18 bases separating them. The CDR3 totals 16 residues. The DNA for the CDR3 is TGTGCCAGCAGCCTAGGGAGCGTTGGAGGGAATCAGCCCCAGCATTTT. It translates to CASSLGSVGGNQPQHF.

The genes are TRBV28 and TRBJ1-4; D call uncertain. CDR3 size: 15 residues. V was shortened by 3 bases and J by 4 bases, with 12 bases between the two germline ends. CDR1 is MDHEN, CDR2 SYDVKM, per germline. CDR3 residues: CASSLGGTGNEKLFF. In DNA form, the CDR3 reads TGTGCCAGCAGTTTGGGCGGAACGGGTAATGAAAAACTGTTTTTT.